The clone carrying this TCR beta chain occurred once. Its specificity is not known. The table came from immunoSEQ multiplex PCR; TCRdb's copy has only in-frame clones and leaves some out. The table includes about 590,000 clones, 95% to 96% detected once. Per germline, CDR1 SGHRS and CDR2 YFSETQ. V lost 4 bases and J 5 bases, leaving 10 bases between the germline ends. The CDR3 loop spans 13 amino acids. Cells designated naive CD8 were CD45RO-negative and were positively selected for CCR7, with terminally differentiated effector memory CD45RA+ cells excluded. Recent acute infections and vaccinations were absent in the healthy HIV-negative adult donors. This specimen comes from a study of shared clonotypes between healthy human individuals. Study results and limitations: Clonotypes not shared had lower generation probabilities than those common to all four donors. Shared across a few donors were around 5% of the naive CD4 clonotypes.

The chain has TRBV5-1 and TRBJ2-1, with D perhaps being TRBD1 or TRBD2 (5 bases each). Sample: naive CD8+ T cells sorted from blood. The TCR originated in a woman aged 25 to 45 in good health. The CDR3 DNA sequence: TGCGCCAGCAGCCCGGGACCCCACAATGAGCAGTTCTTC. Translating gives CASSPGPHNEQFF. The full variable domain, its missing parts supplied by reference TRBV5-1 and TRBJ2-1, is KAGVTQTPRYLIKTRGQQVTLSCSPISGHRSVSWYQQTPGQGLQFLFEYFSETQRNKGNFPGRFSGRQFSNSRSEMNVSTLELGDSALYLCASSPGPHNEQFFGPGTRLTVL.